The 14 T cell receptor beta chains below all came from one sample that was sequenced in a study of cytotoxic CD8 clonotypes in ibrutinib-treated CLL. Profiling relied on immunoSEQ multiplex PCR, and the TCRdb table lists in-frame clones only, not all of them. Among some 200,000 clones listed, about 75% were seen once. This specimen consisted of PBMCs, obtained after 12 months of ibrutinib treatment. The receptors were sampled from a human donor with chronic lymphocytic leukemia.

This clone was seen a single time. The chain links TRBV28 to TRBJ2-7; tentative D call: TRBD2 (6 bases). The CDR3 is made up of 14 amino acids. CDR1 MDHEN and CDR2 SYDVKM come from the germline V gene. The germline V and J ends were trimmed by 7 bases and 6 bases, with 19 bases remaining between them. CDR3 bases: TGTGCCAGCACAAGGGGCGTCGGGGGTCTCGAGCAGTACTTC. Its translation: CASTRGVGGLEQYF.

As regards this clone: The same CDR3 can be traced to other DNA sequences in this sample. This sequence joins TRBV5-1 and TRBJ1-1; 7 bases are shared with TRBD1. With V trimmed by 4 bases and J by 1 base, 4 bases remained unmatched. Germline values: CDR1 SGHRS, CDR2 YFSETQ. The CDR3 loop spans 14 amino acids. The CDR3 reads CASSSRTGNTEAFF. The CDR3 DNA sequence: TGCGCCAGCAGCAGCCGGACAGGGAACACTGAAGCTTTCTTT. The whole variable domain, remainder taken from reference TRBV5-1 and TRBJ1-1, is KAGVTQTPRYLIKTRGQQVTLSCSPISGHRSVSWYQQTPGQGLQFLFEYFSETQRNKGNFPGRFSGRQFSNSRSEMNVSTLELGDSALYLCASSSRTGNTEAFFGQGTRLTVV.

This sequence joins TRBV11-2 and TRBJ1-1; tentatively, D is TRBD1 (6 bases). V was cut by 5 bases and J by 0 bases, with 22 bases left in between. CDR1 is SGHAT, CDR2 FQNNGV, per germline. The CDR3 spans 18 residues. The CDR3 protein is CASSRNSDRWRMNTEAFF. As DNA, the CDR3 is TGTGCCAGCAGCCGAAACTCTGACAGGTGGAGGATGAACACTGAAGCTTTCTTT.

This clone has just a few counts. The chain uses TRBV28 and TRBJ2-1; 11 positions match TRBD2. V lost 3 bases to trimming and J lost 9 bases; unmatched junction nucleotides: 7. The CDR3 runs to 15 residues. CDR1 and CDR2 from the germline V gene are MDHEN and SYDVKM. The CDR3 protein is CASSFPTSGSSEQFF. The CDR3 DNA reads as TGTGCCAGCAGTTTCCCCACTAGCGGGAGCAGTGAGCAGTTCTTC.

This clone was observed once. This chain links TRBV5-6 with TRBJ1-5; D is unclear. Germline V gene lookup returns CDR1 SGHDT and CDR2 YYEEEE. The germline V and J ends were trimmed by 2 bases and 7 bases, with 13 bases remaining between them. The CDR3 extends over 14 amino acids. The CDR3 loop reads CASSFSRRRQPQHF. The CDR3 DNA follows: TGTGCCAGCAGCTTTTCCAGGAGGCGGCAGCCCCAGCATTTT.

This sequence joins TRBV27 and TRBJ1-5, with 7 bases matching TRBD1. This CDR3 comprises 15 residues. V dropped 8 bases and J dropped 1; count of bases not matched to a gene: 8. Germline V lookup: CDR1 MNHEY, CDR2 SMNVEV (reference sequence). CDR3 DNA sequence: TGTGCCAGCGCCCCGACAGGGTTAAGCAATCAGCCCCAGCATTTT. Protein: CASAPTGLSNQPQHF.

V and J are TRBV4-1 and TRBJ1-6; possible D gene TRBD1, 5 bases. Trimming cost V 1 base and J 1 base, with 8 bases left between them. Germline CDR1 and CDR2: MGHRA and YSYEKL. This CDR3 region has 16 residues. The CDR3 DNA follows: TGCGCCAGCAGCCAAGTGGGGGTATCCTATAATTCACCCCTCCACTTT. Its translation is CASSQVGVSYNSPLHF.

The chain carries TRBV29-1 and TRBJ1-2; D unclear. Germline V gene data show CDR1 as SQVTM and CDR2 as ANQGSEA. The CDR3 contains 13 residues. V was cut by 3 bases and J by 4 bases, with 12 bases left in between. The CDR3 DNA sequence: TGCAGCGTTGAGGGCCCCAGGCCCTATGGCTACACCTTC. This gives the protein CSVEGPRPYGYTF.

The gene calls are TRBV7-2 and TRBJ2-6; possibly TRBD1 for D (6 bases). CDR1 and CDR2 from the germline V gene are SGHTA and FQGNSA. The CDR3 is made up of 19 amino acids. V lost 0 bases to trimming and J lost 1 base, with 16 bases between them. The CDR3 DNA follows: TGTGCCAGCAGCTTAGCCCAGGGGATTTTATTATCTGGGGCCAACGTCCTGACTTTC. It is translated as CASSLAQGILLSGANVLTF.

V and J are TRBV5-6 and TRBJ2-3, with TRBD2 identical over 10 bases. The CDR3 loop spans 15 amino acids. The J segment lost 6 bases and the V segment lost 2 bases, leaving 6 bases of the junction unmatched. Germline-derived CDR1 and CDR2 are SGHDT and YYEEEE. The chain's CDR3 is CASSLAGGQQDTQYF. The DNA of the CDR3 is TGTGCCAGCAGCTTAGCGGGAGGGCAGCAGGATACGCAGTATTTT.

The V and J genes are TRBV30 and TRBJ1-1; no clear D. In germline, CDR1 is GTSNPN, CDR2 SVGIG (reference sequence). V lost 3 bases to trimming and J lost 2 bases, with 13 bases between them. There are 14 residues in the CDR3. The CDR3 spells CAWSPKSYNTEAFF. The DNA for the CDR3 is TGTGCCTGGAGCCCGAAGAGCTATAACACTGAAGCTTTCTTT.

The chain couples TRBV9 to TRBJ2-7; a possible D gene is TRBD2 (5 bases). CDR1 is SGDLS and CDR2 is YYNGEE in the germline V gene. V was shortened by 5 bases and J by 6 bases, with 18 bases between the two germline ends. This CDR3 is built from 14 residues. CDR3 coding DNA: TGTGCCAGCAGTTTTGGACTTCCTGTTGGCGAGCAGTACTTC. Its protein product is CASSFGLPVGEQYF.

The rearrangement uses TRBV6-4 and TRBJ2-7, with D possibly being TRBD1 or TRBD2 (5 bases each). Germline CDR1 is MRHNA and CDR2 is SNTAGT. Trimming stripped 0 bases from V and 9 bases from J, with 12 bases between. This CDR3 is 13 amino acids long. CDR3 residues: CASSDSMLGVQYF. CDR3 nucleotide sequence: TGTGCCAGCAGTGACTCGATGTTGGGGGTGCAGTACTTC.

The table lists this clone with a few counts. The chain has TRBV15 and TRBJ1-2; TRBD1 agrees at 9 bases. The length of the CDR3 is 16 residues. The ends lost 2 bases at V and 8 bases at J; junction bases unmatched: 12. CDR1 is LNHNV and CDR2 is YYDKDF in the germline V gene (reference sequence). The CDR3 region is CATSRLPGQGEEGYTF. In DNA form, the CDR3 reads TGTGCCACCAGCAGACTACCGGGACAGGGCGAAGAAGGCTACACCTTC.